One sample yielded the 6 T cell receptor beta chains listed below, sequenced in a study of T cell changes during pregnancy in multiple sclerosis. The protocol was immunoSEQ multiplex PCR, while the TCRdb copy is restricted to in-frame clones and leaves out a portion. This table holds under 80,000 clones, approximately 92% found once. The material was peripheral blood, obtained before pregnancy. Receptors originate from a female donor with multiple sclerosis, enrolled in a pregnancy study.

The chain carries TRBV6-6 and TRBJ1-1, with TRBD1 identical over 8 bases. Germline CDR1 MNHNY, CDR2 SVGAGI (reference sequence). V trimming: 6 bases; J trimming: 6 bases; junction bases outside the gene matches: 15. This CDR3 spans 16 amino acids. CDR3 loop: CASSLTGGINGAEAFF. CDR3 sequence (DNA): TGTGCCAGCAGCCTTACAGGGGGGATAAATGGAGCTGAAGCTTTCTTT.

This clone was seen only once. The chain couples TRBV29-1 to TRBJ2-3; 10 bases map to TRBD2. The CDR3 covers 16 residues. CDR1 SQVTM and CDR2 ANQGSEA come from the germline V gene. The V and J ends lost 3 bases and 0 bases, in that order; junction bases with no gene match: 6. CDR3 DNA: TGCAGCGTTGACCCAGGACTAGCGGCTAGCACAGATACGCAGTATTTT. Translation gives CSVDPGLAASTDTQYF.

CDR3 protein: CASSQEIEWRGGEQYF. For the CDR3, the DNA is TGCGCCAGCAGCCAAGAAATAGAGTGGAGGGGCGGCGAGCAGTACTTC. The gene calls are TRBV4-3 and TRBJ2-7; D perhaps matches TRBD2 (6 bases). The V gene's germline CDR1 is LGHNA and CDR2 YSLEER. CDR3 length equals 16 residues. V was pared by 0 bases and J by 6 bases, with 18 bases between.

The chain is built from TRBV19 and TRBJ2-1; no clear D gene. The CDR3 has 12 residues. Trimming removed 2 bases at V and 9 bases at J, with 8 bases between. Per the germline V gene, CDR1 is LNHDA and CDR2 is SQIVND (reference sequence). CDR3: CASSIRRGEQFF. The CDR3 bases are TGTGCCAGTAGTATACGTAGAGGTGAGCAGTTCTTC.

The chain uses TRBV4-2 and TRBJ2-2; 10 bases are shared with TRBD1. This CDR3 is 19 amino acids long. Germline-derived CDR1 and CDR2 are LGHNA and YNFKEQ. V trimming: 6 bases; J trimming: 2 bases; junction bases outside the gene matches: 15. The CDR3, as DNA: TGTGCCAGCAGTAAAGGAGGGATTGGGACAGGGGCCAACACCGGGGAGCTGTTTTTT. This encodes CASSKGGIGTGANTGELFF.

The CDR3 loop reads CASSQTGLEETQYF. The DNA for the CDR3 is TGTGCCAGCAGCCAGACAGGGCTCGAAGAGACCCAGTACTTC. This sequence joins TRBV4-2 and TRBJ2-5; 7 positions match TRBD1. V was pared by 3 bases and J by 3 bases, with 4 bases of the junction left unmatched. The CDR3 contains 14 residues. CDR1 and CDR2 from the germline V gene are LGHNA and YNFKEQ.